This T cell receptor beta chain was sequenced in a study of T cells in Graves' hyperthyroidism and ophthalmopathy. Findings and limits, study-wide: Most expanded thyroid clonotypes above 0.001 also appeared in blood. In simple terms, a model built on 13 V-J features told ophthalmopathy apart from stable hyperthyroidism.

V was pared by 6 bases and J by 5 bases, with 14 bases between. CDR3 length: 14 amino acids. Germline CDR1 and CDR2: MNHNS and SASEGT. A few counts support this clonotype. Its antigen remains unidentified. This may stem from a read error, because a much larger clone lies one nucleotide away. Individuals with ophthalmopathy presented a Clinical Activity Score of at least 3, a NOSPECS grade of at least 4 and a duration under 3 months. Fresh 10 ml peripheral blood yielded PBMCs. What was amplified from RNA transcripts were TCR beta CDR3 regions. A set of HTBI primers served as the primers for a first-round RT-PCR of the TCR CDR3. In TCRdb, the multiplex PCR reads were re-called with MiXCR into one record per CDR3 protein. The table shows a few hundred thousand distinct CDR3 sequences, with 15% to 20% occurring only once.

The material sequenced was blood. V and J are TRBV6-1 and TRBJ1-5; D is unclear. This sequence originates from a woman aged 55-69 years with Graves' ophthalmopathy. In DNA, the CDR3 is TGTGCCAGCAGCGAGAGCGGTATCGATCAGCCCCAGCATTTT. Protein: CASSESGIDQPQHF.